This passage covers 2 T cell receptor beta chains from one sample sequenced in a study of blood T cell repertoires in COVID-19. TCRdb keeps only in-frame clones here, not all; method: immunoSEQ multiplex PCR. The table lists approximately 210,000 clones, around 92% of them singletons. The sequencing input was PBMCs or T cells enriched from blood (not recorded which). These receptors came from a woman aged 18-29 years who had recovered from COVID-19.

This clone appeared once. V gene TRBV18 combines with J gene TRBJ1-1; D ambiguous. V was shortened by 2 bases and J by 1 base, with 11 bases between the two germline ends. The CDR3 consists of 15 residues. Germline CDR1 KGHSH, CDR2 LQKENI. The CDR3 sequence: CASSPSLDKNTEAFF. DNA of the CDR3: TGTGCCAGCTCACCAAGTCTCGACAAGAACACTGAAGCTTTCTTT.

The CDR3 nucleotides are TGTGCCAGCTCACCCCGGGGGAACACTGAAGCTTTCTTT. This encodes CASSPRGNTEAFF. This sequence joins TRBV18 and TRBJ1-1; D is unresolved. Trimming removed 3 bases from V and 1 base from J, with 6 bases in between. The germline gives CDR1 KGHSH, CDR2 LQKENI. This CDR3 is built from 13 residues.